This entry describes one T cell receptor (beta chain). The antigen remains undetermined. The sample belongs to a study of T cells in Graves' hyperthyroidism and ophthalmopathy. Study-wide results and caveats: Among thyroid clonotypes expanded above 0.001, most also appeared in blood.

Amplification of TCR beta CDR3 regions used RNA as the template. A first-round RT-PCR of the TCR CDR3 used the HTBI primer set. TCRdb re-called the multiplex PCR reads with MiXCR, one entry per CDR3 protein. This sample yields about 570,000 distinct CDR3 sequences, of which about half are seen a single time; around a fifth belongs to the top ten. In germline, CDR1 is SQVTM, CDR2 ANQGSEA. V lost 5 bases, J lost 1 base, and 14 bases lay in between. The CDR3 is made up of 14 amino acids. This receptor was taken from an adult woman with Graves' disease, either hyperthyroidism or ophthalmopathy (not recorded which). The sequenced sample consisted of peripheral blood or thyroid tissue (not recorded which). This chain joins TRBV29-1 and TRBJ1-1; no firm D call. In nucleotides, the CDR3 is TGCAGCGTTCCCCGGACTAGCGGGAACACTGAAGCTTTCTTT. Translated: CSVPRTSGNTEAFF.